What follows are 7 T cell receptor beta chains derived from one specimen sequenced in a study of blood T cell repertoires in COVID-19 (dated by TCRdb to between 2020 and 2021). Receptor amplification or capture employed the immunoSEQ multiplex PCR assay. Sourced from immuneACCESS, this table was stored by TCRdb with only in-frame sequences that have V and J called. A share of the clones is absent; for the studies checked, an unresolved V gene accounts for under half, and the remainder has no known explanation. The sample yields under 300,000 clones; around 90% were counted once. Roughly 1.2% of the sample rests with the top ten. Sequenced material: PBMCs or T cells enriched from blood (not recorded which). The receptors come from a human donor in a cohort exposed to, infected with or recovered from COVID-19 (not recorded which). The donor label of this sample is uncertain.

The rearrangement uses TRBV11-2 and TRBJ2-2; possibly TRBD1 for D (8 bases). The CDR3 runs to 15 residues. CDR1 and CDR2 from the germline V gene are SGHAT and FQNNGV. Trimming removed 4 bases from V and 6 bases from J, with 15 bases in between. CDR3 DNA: TGTGCCAGCAGCTCGGACAGGGAGGGTTCCGGGGAGCTGTTTTTT. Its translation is CASSSDREGSGELFF. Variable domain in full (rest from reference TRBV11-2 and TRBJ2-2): EAGVAQSPRYKIIEKRQSVAFWCNPISGHATLYWYQQILGQGPKLLIQFQNNGVVDDSQLPKDRFSAERLKGVDSTLKIQPAKLEDSAVYLCASSSDREGSGELFFGEGSRLTVL.

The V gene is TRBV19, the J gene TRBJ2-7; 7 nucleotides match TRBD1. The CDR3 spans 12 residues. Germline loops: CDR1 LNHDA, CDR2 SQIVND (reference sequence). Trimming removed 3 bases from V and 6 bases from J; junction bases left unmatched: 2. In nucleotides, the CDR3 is TGTGCCAGTAGTATGCCAGGGGGCGAGCAGTACTTC. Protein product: CASSMPGGEQYF.

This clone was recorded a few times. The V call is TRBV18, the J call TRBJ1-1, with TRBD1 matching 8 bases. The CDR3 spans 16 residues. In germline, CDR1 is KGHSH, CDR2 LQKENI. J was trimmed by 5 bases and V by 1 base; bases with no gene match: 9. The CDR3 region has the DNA TGTGCCAGCTCACCACGGCTCGACAGGGGAAGTACTGAAGCTTTCTTT. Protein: CASSPRLDRGSTEAFF.

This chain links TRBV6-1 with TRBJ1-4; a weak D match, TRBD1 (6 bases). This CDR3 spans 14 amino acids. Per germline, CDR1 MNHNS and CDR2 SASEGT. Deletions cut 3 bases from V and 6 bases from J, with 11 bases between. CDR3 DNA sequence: TGTGCCAGCAGTGAGAAGGACAGAGATGAAAAACTGTTTTTT. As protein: CASSEKDRDEKLFF.

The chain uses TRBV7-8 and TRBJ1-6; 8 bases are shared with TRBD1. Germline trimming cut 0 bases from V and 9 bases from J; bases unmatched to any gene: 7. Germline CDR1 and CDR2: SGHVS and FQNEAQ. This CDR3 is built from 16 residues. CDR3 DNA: TGTGCCAGCAGCTTAGCGTTAGGACAGGGAGGTTCACCCCTCCACTTT. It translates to CASSLALGQGGSPLHF.

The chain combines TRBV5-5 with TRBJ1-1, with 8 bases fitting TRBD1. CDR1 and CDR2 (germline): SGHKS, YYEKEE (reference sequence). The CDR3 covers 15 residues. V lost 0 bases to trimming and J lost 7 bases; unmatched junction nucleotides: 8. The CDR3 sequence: CASSLAGGAGDEAFF. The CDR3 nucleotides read TGTGCCAGCAGCTTGGCAGGGGGCGCGGGCGATGAAGCTTTCTTT.

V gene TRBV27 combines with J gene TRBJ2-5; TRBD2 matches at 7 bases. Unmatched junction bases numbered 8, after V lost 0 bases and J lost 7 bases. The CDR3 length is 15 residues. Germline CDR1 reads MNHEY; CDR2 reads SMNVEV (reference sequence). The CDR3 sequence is CASSLSQGCGGTQYF. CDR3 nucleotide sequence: TGTGCCAGCAGTTTATCCCAGGGCTGCGGGGGGACCCAGTACTTC.